The rows below give T cell receptor beta chains drawn from one sample of a study of cytomegalovirus exposure and HLA in healthy donors. Clones were sequenced by immunoSEQ multiplex PCR, and TCRdb holds only the in-frame ones, with some missing. The sample has about 110,000 clones, over 60% seen once. Sequenced: PBMCs. The source is a woman younger than 45 in good health and CMV-seronegative. Both conserved end residues are part of each CDR3.

cdr3_aa j_call v_call
CASSIYRSGYTF TRBJ1-2 TRBV19
CSVRTSYEQYF . TRBV29-1
CASSLDRNTEAFF TRBJ1-1 TRBV19
CASSDEWGGGGNTGELFF TRBJ2-2 TRBV4-2
CASSLTGLNTEAFF TRBJ1-1 TRBV11-2
CASGPGTGVYTGYTF TRBJ1-2 TRBV7-9
CATGGLGNEQFF TRBJ2-1 TRBV11-2
CAWSSPQFEQYF TRBJ2-7 TRBV30
CASSRYGGRDYEQYF TRBJ2-7 TRBV28
CASSQQGSNQPQHF TRBJ1-5 TRBV28
CSVLGQGLGGYTF TRBJ1-2 TRBV29-1
CASSQDRRGQGTGELFF TRBJ2-2 TRBV4-2
CASSLGGLAGFGDNEQFF TRBJ2-1 TRBV5-4
CASSLRGAGAYNEQFF TRBJ2-1 TRBV11-3
CASGSGGVEAFF TRBJ1-1 TRBV14
CASSSGFQGSTEAFF TRBJ1-1 TRBV5-4
CASSQYLAGEGVNEQFF TRBJ2-1 TRBV4-3
CASSAGQASSTDTQYF TRBJ2-3 TRBV11-2
CASSGETQYF TRBJ2-5 TRBV18
CASTPPGRGVYNEQFF TRBJ2-1 TRBV25-1
CASSKPQGDSGNTIYF TRBJ1-3 TRBV5-1
CASTGSYNEQFF TRBJ2-1 TRBV25-1
CASSPQGPLGYTF TRBJ1-2 TRBV27
CASRRQGTEAFF TRBJ1-1 TRBV6-1
CAISPGSGAFF TRBJ1-1 TRBV10-3
CASSLGSGGDEQYF TRBJ2-7 TRBV7-8
CASSLRGEQYF TRBJ2-7 TRBV5-1
CASSIGGGAATGYTF TRBJ1-2 TRBV19
CASSVSSGNTIYF TRBJ1-3 TRBV19